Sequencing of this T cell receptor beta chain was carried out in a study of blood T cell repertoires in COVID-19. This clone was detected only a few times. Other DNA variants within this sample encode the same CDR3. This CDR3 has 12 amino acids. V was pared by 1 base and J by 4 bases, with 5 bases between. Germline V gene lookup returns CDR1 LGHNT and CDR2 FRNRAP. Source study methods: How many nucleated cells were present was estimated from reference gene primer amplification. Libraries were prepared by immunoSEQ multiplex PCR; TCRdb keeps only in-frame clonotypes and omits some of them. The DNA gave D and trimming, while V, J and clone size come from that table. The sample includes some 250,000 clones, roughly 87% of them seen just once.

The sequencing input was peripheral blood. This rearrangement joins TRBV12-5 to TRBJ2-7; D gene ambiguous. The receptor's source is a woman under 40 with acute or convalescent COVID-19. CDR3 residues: CASGLAVYEQYF. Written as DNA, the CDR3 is TGTGCTAGTGGTTTGGCCGTATACGAGCAGTACTTC.